The subject of this entry is one TCR beta chain. Trimming removed 4 bases at V and 12 bases at J, with 25 bases between. The CDR3 has 16 residues. Germline V gene sequence: CDR1 LGHNA, CDR2 YNFKEQ. The data are from a study of blood T cell repertoires in COVID-19. The overall study: There were acute and convalescent COVID-19 samples, and they came from the United States, Italy and Spain. From T cells, B-cell-depleted T cells, or PBMCs came the material, which was cDNA or gDNA.

Per the original methods: The authors estimated nucleated cell counts from reference gene primer amplification. Measured with immunoSEQ multiplex PCR; TCRdb has only the in-frame clones, and not every one. The DNA was the basis for D and trimming; V, J and clone size are from that table. The sample contains 100,000 or so clones, about four fifths of which appear only once. The chain employs TRBV4-2 and TRBJ2-1, with D perhaps TRBD1 (5 bases). The sequenced material came from peripheral blood. This TCR derives from a middle-aged man with active or convalescent COVID-19. CDR3 sequence reads: CASSLQDDSREEPQFF. CDR3 coding DNA: TGTGCCAGCAGCCTACAAGACGACAGCCGCGAAGAACCGCAGTTCTTC.